The 28 T cell receptor beta chains in this list originate from one sample, sequenced in a study of human T cells and chemical hapten exposure. The time point denotes: patch test 1, 2 weeks after DPC sensitization. Indicated treatment: therapeutic diphenylcyclopropenone sensitization with weekly scalp DPC. Unfractionated whole blood yielded total RNA. TCRdb recomputed calls from the RACE reads with MiXCR, one row per CDR3 protein. Among approximately 52,000 distinct CDR3 sequences, 8% to 13% were seen once, and the ten largest hold under 2%. Sample: whole blood, taken in connection with sensitization to the hapten diphenylcyclopropenone (DPC). These receptors were taken from a woman aged 40 to 50 with alopecia areata. Some clones in this sample may be carry-over from other donors' samples.

This rearrangement joins TRBV12-3 or TRBV12-4 to TRBJ2-4, with D possibly matching TRBD2 (5 bases). The CDR3 is 15 residues long. V lost 6 bases and J lost 6, with 18 bases in between. The CDR3 sequence is CASSPGAALLNIQYF. CDR3 nucleotides: TGTGCCAGCAGCCCTGGAGCGGCTCTTTTAAACATTCAGTACTTC.

This clonotype occurred many times. V usage is TRBV30 and J usage is TRBJ2-7; D possibly uses TRBD1 or TRBD2 (5 bases each). From germline, CDR1 is GTSNPN and CDR2 SVGIG (reference sequence). This CDR3 has 12 amino acids. V shed 5 bases and J shed 6 bases, with 14 bases lying between them. CDR3 loop: CAWRLRGREQYF. The DNA of the CDR3 is TGTGCCTGGCGCCTGAGGGGCCGCGAGCAGTACTTC.

This clonotype was picked up many times. The chain employs TRBV6-6 and TRBJ1-6; weak D call: TRBD1 (5 bases). V lost 7 bases to trimming and J lost 14 bases, with 24 bases between them. The V gene's germline CDR1 is MNHNY and CDR2 SVGAGI (reference sequence). The CDR3 is 15 amino acids. CDR3 residues: CASTLHQGSGPALHF. CDR3 bases: TGTGCCAGCACCCTCCACCAGGGAAGTGGGCCGGCCCTCCACTTT.

This clonotype was recorded many times. The CDR3 spells CASSLEVSDRGIQPQHF. The CDR3, as DNA: TGTGCCAGCAGCTTAGAGGTCTCGGACAGGGGAATACAGCCCCAGCATTTT. The chain recombines TRBV7-7 with TRBJ1-5; 9 bases match TRBD1. Germline V lookup: CDR1 SSHAT, CDR2 FNYEAQ (reference sequence). With V trimmed by 1 base and J by 7 bases, 11 bases remained unmatched. The CDR3 length is 17 residues.

CDR3 protein: CASSQDGNEQFF. DNA for the CDR3: TGCGCCAGCAGCCAAGACGGGAATGAGCAGTTCTTC. The rearrangement joins TRBV4-1 to TRBJ2-1; D unclear. V lost 0 bases to trimming and J lost 7 bases, with 4 bases between them. The CDR3 is made up of 12 amino acids. CDR1 is MGHRA, CDR2 YSYEKL, per germline.

This clonotype was counted at least ten times. The V call is TRBV20-1, the J call TRBJ1-1; possible D gene TRBD1, 5 bases. Trimming took 6 bases from V and 5 from J, leaving 22 bases between them. Per germline, CDR1 DFQATT and CDR2 SNEGSKA (reference sequence). The CDR3 sequence is 15 residues long. Here the CDR3 reads CSADRYWGAETEAFF. The CDR3 bases are TGCAGTGCCGATAGATATTGGGGCGCGGAGACTGAAGCTTTCTTT.

This clonotype was detected only a few times. This chain joins TRBV5-5 and TRBJ1-4, with 8 bases fitting TRBD1. The V gene end was trimmed by 4 bases and the J gene end by 7 bases; junction bases not matched to a gene: 6. Per the germline V gene, CDR1 is SGHKS and CDR2 is YYEKEE (reference sequence). CDR3 length: 14 amino acids. The CDR3 bases are TGTGCCAGCAGCCCGACAGGGGCAGTTGAAAAACTGTTTTTT. Translated, it gives CASSPTGAVEKLFF. The full variable domain, its missing parts supplied by reference TRBV5-5 and TRBJ1-4, is DAGVTQSPTHLIKTRGQQVTLRCSPISGHKSVSWYQQVLGQGPQFIFQYYEKEERGRGNFPDRFSARQFPNYSSELNVNALLLGDSALYLCASSPTGAVEKLFFGSGTQLSVL.

In its sample, this clonotype was seen many times. The chain links TRBV7-2 to TRBJ2-1; 9 bases agree with TRBD2. This CDR3 has 15 amino acids. The V gene end was trimmed by 5 bases and the J gene end by 6 bases; junction bases not matched to a gene: 8. Germline loops: CDR1 SGHTA, CDR2 FQGNSA. CDR3 amino acids: CASSRGLAGTNEQFF. In DNA, the CDR3 is TGTGCCAGCAGCCGCGGGCTAGCGGGGACCAATGAGCAGTTCTTC.

This clonotype has more than one count but fewer than ten. The chain has TRBV5-8 and TRBJ1-1; the D is unclear. Trimming took off 0 bases at V and 11 bases at J, with 17 bases between the two ends. Germline CDR1 and CDR2: SGHTS and YDEGEE. There are 14 residues in the CDR3. The DNA of the CDR3 is TGTGCCAGCAGCTTGGGGCAGTCGCTCGGAAGGGCTTTCTTT. This encodes CASSLGQSLGRAFF.

This clonotype appeared a few times. The chain recombines TRBV29-1 with TRBJ2-7; 7 bases are shared with TRBD2. The CDR3 is 14 amino acids. V gave up 4 bases and J gave up 2 bases; unmatched junction bases: 8. CDR1 is SQVTM and CDR2 is ANQGSEA in the germline V gene. The CDR3 spells CSVARASGPYEQYF. Written as DNA, the CDR3 is TGCAGCGTTGCCCGGGCTAGCGGACCCTACGAGCAGTACTTC.

This clonotype has a handful of counts. The rearrangement uses TRBV28 and TRBJ1-5, with 12 nucleotides matching TRBD1. V lost 6 bases to trimming and J lost 8 bases; unmatched junction nucleotides: 14. Germline loops: CDR1 MDHEN, CDR2 SYDVKM. This CDR3 is 17 amino acids long. As DNA, the CDR3 is TGTGCCAGCAGGCCGGGACAGGGGGCGCGGGTTCTGGAGCCCCAGCATTTT. Translated, it gives CASRPGQGARVLEPQHF.

This chain joins TRBV28 and TRBJ2-3, with 11 nucleotides matching TRBD2. The CDR3 length is 15 residues. V shed 5 bases, J shed 4 bases, and the junction held 5 bases outside the gene matches. The germline V gene encodes CDR1 MDHEN and CDR2 SYDVKM. CDR3 sequence: CASSLTSGRADTQYF. For the CDR3, the DNA is TGTGCCAGCAGTCTCACTAGCGGGAGAGCAGATACGCAGTATTTT.

This clonotype was detected a few times. This chain joins TRBV11-2 and TRBJ2-5, with D unclear. Trimming cost V 2 bases and J 1 base, with 14 bases left between them. In germline, CDR1 is SGHAT, CDR2 FQNNGV. The CDR3 spans 16 residues. The CDR3 region is CASSLKRWGLQETQYF. The DNA for the CDR3 is TGTGCCAGCAGCTTAAAGAGGTGGGGTCTCCAAGAGACCCAGTACTTC.

The chain carries TRBV28 and TRBJ2-5; no clear D gene. Germline assignment: CDR1 MDHEN and CDR2 SYDVKM. CDR3 length: 10 amino acids. The germline V and J ends were trimmed by 10 bases and 3 bases, with 6 bases remaining between them. The CDR3 DNA reads TGTGCCACAACAAAAGAGACCCAGTACTTC. It yields the protein CATTKETQYF. Filled out from reference TRBV28 and TRBJ2-5, the complete variable domain reads DVKVTQSSRYLVKRTGEKVFLECVQDMDHENMFWYRQDPGLGLRLIYFSYDVKMKEKGDIPEGYSVSREKKERFSLILESASTNQTSMYLCATTKETQYFGPGTRLLVL.

This clonotype turned up a few times. The CDR3 region has the DNA TGTGCCAGCAGGGGGACAGGGGACACCGGGGAGCTGTTTTTT. Translation gives CASRGTGDTGELFF. The chain carries TRBV9 and TRBJ2-2; TRBD1 matches at 10 bases. V trimming: 5 bases; J trimming: 3 bases; junction bases outside the gene matches: 1. Per germline, CDR1 SGDLS and CDR2 YYNGEE. This CDR3 comprises 14 residues.

This clonotype was recorded at least ten times. The chain uses TRBV4-1 and TRBJ1-5; 9 bases agree with TRBD1. After removal of 3 bases from V and 5 bases from J, the junction contained 5 bases not matched to a gene. This CDR3 is 15 amino acids long. The germline V gene encodes CDR1 MGHRA and CDR2 YSYEKL. CDR3 amino acids: CASSHTGQGYQPQHF. The CDR3 DNA is TGCGCCAGCAGCCACACGGGACAGGGCTATCAGCCCCAGCATTTT.

This clonotype has ten or more counts. This sequence joins TRBV11-1 and TRBJ2-1, with 13 positions matching TRBD2. Germline V gene data show CDR1 as SGHAT and CDR2 as FQDESV (reference sequence). With V trimmed by 4 bases and J by 9 bases, 6 bases remained unmatched. This CDR3 contains 15 residues. The CDR3 spells CASSSGLAGAGEQFF. The DNA of the CDR3 is TGTGCCAGCAGCTCCGGACTAGCGGGGGCTGGTGAGCAGTTCTTC.

This clonotype was seen many times. This chain joins TRBV27 and TRBJ2-5; D is unclear. The CDR3 totals 15 residues. Trimming removed 7 bases from V and 0 bases from J, with 15 bases in between. Germline V lookup: CDR1 MNHEY, CDR2 SMNVEV (reference sequence). Here the CDR3 reads CASNWAKGDQETQYF. As DNA, the CDR3 is TGTGCCAGCAATTGGGCCAAAGGTGACCAAGAGACCCAGTACTTC.

This clonotype was seen repeatedly, ten times or more. The gene calls are TRBV2 and TRBJ2-7, with 9 positions matching TRBD1. In germline, CDR1 is SNHLY, CDR2 FYNNEI. The CDR3 covers 14 residues. V lost 4 bases to trimming and J lost 1 base; unmatched junction nucleotides: 2. CDR3 bases: TGTGCCAGCAGTGGACAGGGGGATTCCTACGAGCAGTACTTC. Protein: CASSGQGDSYEQYF.

This clonotype was counted only a few times. The chain joins TRBV28 to TRBJ2-7; a weak D match, TRBD2 (5 bases). V shed 3 bases and J shed 2 bases, with 11 bases lying between them. Germline V lookup: CDR1 MDHEN, CDR2 SYDVKM. This CDR3 contains 14 residues. The CDR3 loop reads CASSFPSPPYEQYF. As DNA, the CDR3 is TGTGCCAGCAGTTTCCCTAGCCCCCCCTACGAGCAGTACTTC.

This clonotype was seen a handful of times. The chain combines TRBV28 with TRBJ2-7; TRBD2 agrees at 7 bases. Germline V gene data show CDR1 as MDHEN and CDR2 as SYDVKM. Trimming took 8 bases from V and 2 from J; bases not matched to a gene: 6. CDR3 size: 13 residues. CDR3 protein: CASFERGAYEQYF. The CDR3 bases are TGTGCCAGCTTCGAGCGGGGAGCCTACGAGCAGTACTTC.

The CDR3 DNA reads TGTGCCAGCGCGGTGTCAGGAAACACCATATATTTT. Translated: CASAVSGNTIYF. The gene calls are TRBV28 and TRBJ1-3, with unresolved D. Germline-derived CDR1 and CDR2 are MDHEN and SYDVKM. The CDR3 contains 12 residues. The V end lost 8 bases, the J end lost 4 bases, and 9 bases lay between the germline ends.

This clonotype was recorded a few times. The chain uses TRBV5-6 and TRBJ2-3, with 8 nucleotides matching TRBD2. V dropped 2 bases and J dropped 11; count of bases not matched to a gene: 4. The CDR3 runs 12 residues. The germline V gene has CDR1 SGHDT and CDR2 YYEEEE. The CDR3 DNA reads as TGTGCCAGCAGCTTAACTAGCGGCATGCAGTATTTT. This translates into CASSLTSGMQYF.

The sample holds many counts of this clonotype. The chain links TRBV7-9 to TRBJ1-4; tentative D call: TRBD1 (5 bases). The CDR3 has 15 amino acids. CDR1 and CDR2 (germline): SEHNR, FQNEAQ (reference sequence). Deletions cut 5 bases from V and 8 bases from J, with 18 bases between. The CDR3 DNA reads as TGTGCCAGCAGCCTCTGGGACCGCCGTAGGGAAAAACTGTTTTTT. This codes for CASSLWDRRREKLFF.

This chain joins TRBV6-5 and TRBJ2-7; no clear D gene. Trimming removed 4 bases at V and 0 bases at J, with 7 bases between. From germline, CDR1 is MNHEY and CDR2 SVGAGI. CDR3 length: 13 residues. CDR3: CASSSARSYEQYF. CDR3 sequence (DNA): TGTGCCAGCAGTTCGGCCCGCTCCTACGAGCAGTACTTC.

The rearrangement joins TRBV20-1 to TRBJ2-3, with TRBD2 matching over 11 bases. Germline CDR1 reads DFQATT; CDR2 reads SNEGSKA (reference sequence). The CDR3 loop spans 17 amino acids. The trim removed 0 bases at V and 0 bases at J, leaving 5 bases unmatched. The CDR3 DNA reads TGCAGTGCTAGAGATCTAGCGGGGGGCCCCAGCACAGATACGCAGTATTTT. Its translation: CSARDLAGGPSTDTQYF.

Comment on this clonotype: A much larger clone lies a single base off, so this may be a read error. The chain joins TRBV5-1 to TRBJ2-3; D is unclear. Germline CDR1 SGHRS, CDR2 YFSETQ. The CDR3 consists of 13 residues. The CDR3 nucleotides read TGCGCCAACAGCTTCCGGTCGACTGATACGCAGTATTTT. This gives the protein CANSFRSTDTQYF.

The V call is TRBV6-4, the J call TRBJ1-1, with D uncertain. The V end lost 4 bases, the J end lost 3 bases, and 15 bases lay between the germline ends. Germline assignment: CDR1 MRHNA and CDR2 SNTAGT. The CDR3 consists of 15 residues. The CDR3 DNA is TGTGCCAGCAGTGCCCTACTACCTCGGGACACTGAAGCTTTCTTT. Amino acid sequence: CASSALLPRDTEAFF.